The entry that follows covers one T cell receptor beta chain sequence. Its antigen is still unknown. CDR1 and CDR2 from the germline V gene are MGHDK and SYGVNS. The CDR3 extends over 16 amino acids. These data are taken from a study of blood T cells in healthy people across ages. Whole-study findings and limits: A greater number of naive CD4+ cells and higher diversity distinguished long-lived donors from aged donors.

Using a J-beta primer mix together with a sample-barcoded 5' primer, a second PCR was run for 7 to 11 cycles. The authors tagged each cDNA molecule using a template-switch adaptor with 12 random nucleotides. TCRdb independently ran MiXCR on the 5' RACE reads; one entry per CDR3 protein. The sample yields about 830,000 distinct CDR3 sequences, about 62% seen once. This chain uses TRBV25-1 with TRBJ2-4; perhaps TRBD1 as D (6 bases). The J call may be incorrect, as the DNA end agrees better with TRBJ2-7. Specimen: blood. This sequence was found in a man aged 25-40 years in good health. In DNA form, the CDR3 reads TGTGCCAGCAGTGGGCAAACCGGGACATTACACTACGAGCAGTACTTC. Translation: CASSGQTGTLHYEQYF.